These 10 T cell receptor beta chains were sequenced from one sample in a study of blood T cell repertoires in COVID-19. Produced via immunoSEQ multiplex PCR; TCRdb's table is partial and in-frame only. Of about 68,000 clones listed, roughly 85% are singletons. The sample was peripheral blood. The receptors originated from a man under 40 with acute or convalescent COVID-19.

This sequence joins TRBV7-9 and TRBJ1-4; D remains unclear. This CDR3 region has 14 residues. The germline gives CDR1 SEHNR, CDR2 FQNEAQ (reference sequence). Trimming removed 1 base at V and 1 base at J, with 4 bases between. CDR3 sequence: CASSLVQTNEKLFF. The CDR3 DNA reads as TGTGCCAGCAGCTTAGTTCAAACTAATGAAAAACTGTTTTTT.

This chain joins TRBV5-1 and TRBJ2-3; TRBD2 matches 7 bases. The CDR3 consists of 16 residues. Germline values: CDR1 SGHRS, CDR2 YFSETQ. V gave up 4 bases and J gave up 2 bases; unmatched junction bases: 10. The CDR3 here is CASSRYSGDLTDTQYF. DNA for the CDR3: TGCGCCAGCAGCCGATACAGCGGGGACCTCACAGATACGCAGTATTTT.

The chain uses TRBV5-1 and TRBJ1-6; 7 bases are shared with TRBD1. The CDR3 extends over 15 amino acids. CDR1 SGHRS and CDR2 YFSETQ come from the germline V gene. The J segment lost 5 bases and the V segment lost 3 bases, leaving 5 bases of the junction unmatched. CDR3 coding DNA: TGCGCCAGCAGCTGGACAGGATTAGATAATTCACCCCTCCACTTT. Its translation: CASSWTGLDNSPLHF. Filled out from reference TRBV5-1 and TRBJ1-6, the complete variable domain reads KAGVTQTPRYLIKTRGQQVTLSCSPISGHRSVSWYQQTPGQGLQFLFEYFSETQRNKGNFPGRFSGRQFSNSRSEMNVSTLELGDSALYLCASSWTGLDNSPLHFGNGTRLTVT.

CDR3 region: CASQDRAGNTIYF. Written as DNA, the CDR3 is TGTGCCAGTCAGGACAGGGCTGGAAACACCATATATTTT. This chain links TRBV19 with TRBJ1-3; TRBD1 matches at 8 bases. Germline trimming cut 8 bases from V and 2 bases from J; bases unmatched to any gene: 2. Per the germline V gene, CDR1 is LNHDA and CDR2 is SQIVND (reference sequence). CDR3 length equals 13 residues.

In DNA, the CDR3 is TGTGCCAGCAGCGCCGCCGGGACAGGGTTAAACACCATATATTTT. Its translation is CASSAAGTGLNTIYF. The gene calls are TRBV13 and TRBJ1-3; 9 nucleotides match TRBD1. Germline V lookup: CDR1 PRHDT, CDR2 FYEKMQ (reference sequence). V gave up 5 bases and J gave up 6 bases; unmatched junction bases: 8. The CDR3 totals 15 residues.

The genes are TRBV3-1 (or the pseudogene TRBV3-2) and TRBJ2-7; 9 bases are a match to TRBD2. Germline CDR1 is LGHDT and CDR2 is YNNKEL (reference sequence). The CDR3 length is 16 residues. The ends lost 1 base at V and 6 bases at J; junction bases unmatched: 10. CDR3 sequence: CASSQGLADEPGEQYF. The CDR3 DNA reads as TGTGCCAGCAGCCAAGGACTAGCGGACGAACCCGGCGAGCAGTACTTC.

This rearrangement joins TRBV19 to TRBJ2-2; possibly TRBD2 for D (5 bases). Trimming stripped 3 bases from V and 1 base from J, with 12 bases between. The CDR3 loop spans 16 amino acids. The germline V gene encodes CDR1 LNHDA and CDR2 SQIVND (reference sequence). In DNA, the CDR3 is TGTGCCAGTAGTATTCGGGGAGATTGGAACACCGGGGAGCTGTTTTTT. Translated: CASSIRGDWNTGELFF.

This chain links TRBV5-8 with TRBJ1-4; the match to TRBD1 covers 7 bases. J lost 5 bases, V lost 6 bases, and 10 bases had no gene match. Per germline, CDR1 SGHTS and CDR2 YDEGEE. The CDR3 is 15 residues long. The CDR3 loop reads CASTYSGGWNEKLFF. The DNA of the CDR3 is TGTGCCAGCACCTACTCAGGGGGATGGAATGAAAAACTGTTTTTT.

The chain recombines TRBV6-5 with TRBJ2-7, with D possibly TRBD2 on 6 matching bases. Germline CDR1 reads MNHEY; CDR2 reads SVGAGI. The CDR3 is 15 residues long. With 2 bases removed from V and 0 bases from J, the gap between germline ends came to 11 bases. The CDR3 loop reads CASSYGGTGSYEQYF. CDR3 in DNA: TGTGCCAGCAGTTACGGCGGGACTGGCTCCTACGAGCAGTACTTC.

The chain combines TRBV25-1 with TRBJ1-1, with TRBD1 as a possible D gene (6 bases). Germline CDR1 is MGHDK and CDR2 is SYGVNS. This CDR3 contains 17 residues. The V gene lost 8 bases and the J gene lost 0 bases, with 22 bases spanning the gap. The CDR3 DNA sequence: TGTGCCAGCCTAGGGGCTAGACCCGGGACACTGAACACTGAAGCTTTCTTT. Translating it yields CASLGARPGTLNTEAFF.